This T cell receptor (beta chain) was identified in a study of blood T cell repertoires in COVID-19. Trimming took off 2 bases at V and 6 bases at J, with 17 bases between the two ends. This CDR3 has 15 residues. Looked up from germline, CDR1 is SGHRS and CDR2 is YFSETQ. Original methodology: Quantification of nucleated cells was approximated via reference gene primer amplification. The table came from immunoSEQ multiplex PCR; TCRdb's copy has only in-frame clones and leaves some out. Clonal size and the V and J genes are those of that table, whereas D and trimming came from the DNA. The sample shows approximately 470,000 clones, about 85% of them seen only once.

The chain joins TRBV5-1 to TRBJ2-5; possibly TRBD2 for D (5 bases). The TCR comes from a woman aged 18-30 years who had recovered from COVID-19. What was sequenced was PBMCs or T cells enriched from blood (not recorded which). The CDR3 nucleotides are TGCGCCAGCAGCTTAGAAGTCGGGGAAGAGAAGACCCAGTACTTC. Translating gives CASSLEVGEEKTQYF.